This T cell receptor (beta chain) derives from a study of Graves' ophthalmopathy and Graves' hyperthyroidism. CDR3 regions of TCR beta were amplified from RNA transcripts. An opening RT-PCR round employed HTBI primers and preceded a second-round multiplex PCR. TCRdb redid the calling of the multiplex PCR reads with MiXCR, one entry per CDR3 protein. The sample gives approximately 500,000 distinct CDR3 sequences, around 14% of which show up once; 9.5% to 10% is in the top ten. Study observations and caveats: The authors also found most expanded thyroid clonotypes above 0.001 frequency in blood. The model's prediction of ophthalmopathy progression had 70.59% sensitivity and approximately 72% specificity. Classification of ophthalmopathy versus stable hyperthyroidism by a 13-signature model yielded 85% to 90% sensitivity and about 83% specificity.

Fresh peripheral blood (approximately 9.5 ml) yielded the PBMCs. CDR1 and CDR2 from the germline V gene are DFQATT and SNEGSKA (reference sequence). The CDR3 runs 15 residues. V lost 3 bases to trimming and J lost 9 bases; unmatched junction nucleotides: 8. Concerning this clonotype itself: Its specificity is unknown.

The rearrangement uses TRBV20-1 and TRBJ1-6; 10 nucleotides line up with TRBD1. Sequencing input: blood. The receptor was isolated from a woman in her twenties or thirties with Graves' ophthalmopathy. CDR3 DNA: TGCAGTGCTAGCCCCGGGACAGGGGCGAGTTCACCCCTCCACTTT. Translated: CSASPGTGASSPLHF.